The clone carrying this T cell receptor (beta chain) was seen ten or more times. The target antigen is unknown. The data belong to a study of T cells in Graves' hyperthyroidism and ophthalmopathy. Study-level information: Peripheral blood sampling occurred at initial diagnosis, before any treatment. General study findings and limits: Ophthalmopathy got predicted by the model a median approximately six months before its onset. The majority of expanded thyroid clonotypes above 0.001 also appeared in blood.

TCR beta CDR3 sequences were amplified from RNA transcripts. The HTBI set primed first-round TCR CDR3 RT-PCR. Via MiXCR, TCRdb re-called the multiplex PCR reads, giving one row per CDR3 protein. The sample holds 490,000 or so distinct CDR3 sequences, under 25% seen once. Germline-derived CDR1 and CDR2 are SGHRS and YFSETQ. The CDR3 length is 14 residues. V was shortened by 0 bases and J by 7 bases, with 13 bases between the two germline ends. The sequenced sample consisted of blood. The chain recombines TRBV5-1 with TRBJ1-2; the D is unclear. The TCR sequence derives from a woman aged 70-85 years with Graves' ophthalmopathy. Here the CDR3 DNA reads TGCGCCAGCAGCTTGGGGCGGGATTCGGCTGGCTACACCTTC. It specifies CASSLGRDSAGYTF.